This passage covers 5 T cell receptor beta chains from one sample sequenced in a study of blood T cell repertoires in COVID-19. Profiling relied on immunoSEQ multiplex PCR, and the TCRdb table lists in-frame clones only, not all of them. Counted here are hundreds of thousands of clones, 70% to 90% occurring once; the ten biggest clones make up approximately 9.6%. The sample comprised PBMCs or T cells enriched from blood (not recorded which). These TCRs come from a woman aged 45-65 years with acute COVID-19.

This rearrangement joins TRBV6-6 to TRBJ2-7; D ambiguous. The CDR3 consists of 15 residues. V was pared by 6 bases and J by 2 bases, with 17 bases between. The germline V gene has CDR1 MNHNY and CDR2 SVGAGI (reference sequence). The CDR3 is CASRLTVTATYEQYF. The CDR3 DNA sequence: TGTGCCAGCAGACTTACCGTAACTGCTACCTACGAGCAGTACTTC.

The CDR3, as DNA: TGTGCCAGCAGCTCGCCCGGGATTTCTCCTTCCTACGAGCAGTACTTC. Protein: CASSSPGISPSYEQYF. This chain connects TRBV5-4 to TRBJ2-7; a weak D match, TRBD2 (5 bases). The germline CDR1 and CDR2 sequences are SGHNT and YYREEE (reference sequence). Trimming took 3 bases from V and 1 from J, leaving 17 bases between them. CDR3 length: 16 amino acids.

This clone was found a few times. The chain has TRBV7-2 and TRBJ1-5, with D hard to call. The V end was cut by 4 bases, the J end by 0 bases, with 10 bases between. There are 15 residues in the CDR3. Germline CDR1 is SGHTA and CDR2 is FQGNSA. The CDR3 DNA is TGTGCCAGCAGCTCCACAACGTCTAGCAATCAGCCCCAGCATTTT. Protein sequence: CASSSTTSSNQPQHF.

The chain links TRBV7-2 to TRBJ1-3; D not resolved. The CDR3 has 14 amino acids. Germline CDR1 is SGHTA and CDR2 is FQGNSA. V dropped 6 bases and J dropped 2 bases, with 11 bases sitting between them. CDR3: CASRFDTPGNTIYF. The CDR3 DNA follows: TGTGCCAGCAGATTCGACACTCCTGGAAACACCATATATTTT.

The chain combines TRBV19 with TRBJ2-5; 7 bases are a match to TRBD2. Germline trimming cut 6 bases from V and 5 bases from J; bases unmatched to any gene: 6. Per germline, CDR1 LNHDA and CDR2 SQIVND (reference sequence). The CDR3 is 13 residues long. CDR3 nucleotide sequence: TGTGCCAGTAGGGGGGGGGTCGGGGAGACCCAGTACTTC. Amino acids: CASRGGVGETQYF.